A single sample gave rise to the 9 T cell receptor beta chains below, sequenced in a study of OX40 agonist ivuxolimab in advanced cancers. Assay: immunoSEQ multiplex PCR; the TCRdb copy retains only in-frame clones and omits some. The sample includes approximately 32,000 clones, approximately 90% of them seen just once. The sample here was CD4+ or CD8+ T cells sorted from blood, taken in a trial of the OX40 agonist ivuxolimab. The receptors come from an adult with an advanced solid tumor such as melanoma, head and neck, liver or kidney cancer.

The chain is built from TRBV7-9 and TRBJ1-4; no firm D call. This CDR3 comprises 13 residues. The V and J ends lost 2 bases and 8 bases respectively, with 9 bases between them. Germline V gene data show CDR1 as SEHNR and CDR2 as FQNEAQ (reference sequence). Written as DNA, the CDR3 is TGTGCCAGCAGCTTACAAGAATTCGAAAAACTGTTTTTT. Amino acids: CASSLQEFEKLFF.

V and J are TRBV18 and TRBJ2-7; D gene unclear. Germline loops: CDR1 KGHSH, CDR2 LQKENI. V gave up 0 bases and J gave up 0 bases, with 3 bases separating them. This CDR3 comprises 13 residues. CDR3 bases: TGTGCCAGCTCACCACCGACCTCCTACGAGCAGTACTTC. The encoded protein is CASSPPTSYEQYF.

V usage is TRBV6-1 and J usage is TRBJ2-7; maybe TRBD1 (6 bases). The V end lost 6 bases, the J end lost 2 bases, and 17 bases lay between the germline ends. The CDR3 covers 15 residues. Germline loops: CDR1 MNHNS, CDR2 SASEGT. The DNA of the CDR3 is TGTGCCAGCAGCCAAAGGGCAGGGGCGCCCTACGAGCAGTACTTC. Translation: CASSQRAGAPYEQYF.

Only one count was recorded for this clone. The V gene is TRBV7-2, the J gene TRBJ2-2, with D perhaps given as TRBD1 or TRBD2 (5 bases each). CDR3 length equals 15 residues. Trimming removed 7 bases at V and 3 bases at J, with 15 bases between. The germline V gene encodes CDR1 SGHTA and CDR2 FQGNSA. The CDR3 DNA is TGTGCCAGCACCCCACGGGGCCCTTACACCGGGGAGCTGTTTTTT. Protein sequence: CASTPRGPYTGELFF.

The chain uses TRBV6-4 and TRBJ2-3; possibly TRBD1 for D (5 bases). Germline-derived CDR1 and CDR2 are MRHNA and SNTAGT. Trimming stripped 0 bases from V and 2 bases from J, with 9 bases between. The CDR3 runs 15 residues. The CDR3 sequence is CASSDSRAPTDTQYF. In DNA form, the CDR3 reads TGTGCCAGCAGTGACTCCAGGGCCCCCACAGATACGCAGTATTTT.

The chain employs TRBV7-9 and TRBJ2-7; no clear D. Germline V gene sequence: CDR1 SEHNR, CDR2 FQNEAQ (reference sequence). The ends were cut back, 4 bases at V and 4 bases at J, with 8 bases in the middle. The CDR3 extends over 12 amino acids. The CDR3 bases are TGTGCCAGCAGCTCCCAAAATTACGAGCAGTACTTC. It specifies CASSSQNYEQYF.

The rearrangement joins TRBV29-1 to TRBJ1-2; 7 bases align to TRBD1. The ends lost 5 bases at V and 0 bases at J; junction bases unmatched: 6. The CDR3 spans 14 residues. In germline, CDR1 is SQVTM, CDR2 ANQGSEA. The chain's CDR3 is CSVPQGPPNYGYTF. CDR3 DNA sequence: TGCAGCGTTCCACAGGGGCCCCCTAACTATGGCTACACCTTC.

The chain combines TRBV5-8 with TRBJ2-5; 7 nucleotides align to TRBD1. J gave up 5 bases and V 1 base, and 8 bases lay outside the gene matches. Per the germline V gene, CDR1 is SGHTS and CDR2 is YDEGEE. The CDR3 contains 15 residues. CDR3 in amino acids: CASSLTGTQGETQYF. CDR3 DNA: TGTGCCAGCAGCTTGACCGGGACACAGGGGGAGACCCAGTACTTC. Combining the CDR3 with reference TRBV5-8 and TRBJ2-5 gives the whole variable domain EAGVTQSPTHLIKTRGQQATLRCSPISGHTSVYWYQQALGLGLQFLLWYDEGEERNRGNFPPRFSGRQFPNYSSELNVNALELEDSALYLCASSLTGTQGETQYFGPGTRLLVL.

The gene calls are TRBV23-1 and TRBJ2-1, with 14 positions matching TRBD2. TRBV23-1 is classed as an ORF, of uncertain function. This CDR3 spans 20 amino acids. With V trimmed by 4 bases and J by 1 base, 12 bases remained unmatched. The CDR3: CASSLFGSRTSGRSYNEQFF. CDR3 nucleotide sequence: TGCGCCAGCAGTCTTTTTGGGTCGAGGACTAGCGGGAGGTCCTACAATGAGCAGTTCTTC.